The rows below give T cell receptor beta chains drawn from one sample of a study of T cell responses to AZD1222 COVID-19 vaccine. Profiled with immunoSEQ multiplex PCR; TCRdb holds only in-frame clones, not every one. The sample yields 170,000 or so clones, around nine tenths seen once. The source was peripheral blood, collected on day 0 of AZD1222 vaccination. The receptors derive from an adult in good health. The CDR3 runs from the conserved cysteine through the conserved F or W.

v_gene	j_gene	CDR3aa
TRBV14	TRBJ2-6	CASRRAGAESSGANVLTF
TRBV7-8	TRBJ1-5	CASSLSSRMTGGLDFGNQPQHF
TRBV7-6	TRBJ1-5	CASSLAGKVNQPQHF
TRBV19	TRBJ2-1	CASTPGPGLAVNEQFF
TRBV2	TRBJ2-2	CASRVSTGELFF
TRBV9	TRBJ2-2	CASSVEVTGELFF
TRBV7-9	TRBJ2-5	CASSSGQPSVTQYF
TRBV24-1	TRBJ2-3	CATSPGTGRGDTQYF
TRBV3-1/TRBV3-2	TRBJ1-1	CASSRLGGRAVTEAFF
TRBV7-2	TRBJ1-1	CASRGSGNTEAFF
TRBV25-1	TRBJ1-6	CASRGLGPISPLHF
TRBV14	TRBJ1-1	CASSFGGGTTEAFF
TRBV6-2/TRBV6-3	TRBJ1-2	CASSYPNAYGYTF
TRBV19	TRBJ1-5	CASTLGGGGNQPQHF
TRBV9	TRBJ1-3	CASSGQGRGNTIYF
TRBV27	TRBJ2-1	CASSLTSGGAGDEQFF
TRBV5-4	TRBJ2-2	CASSRDSANTGELFF
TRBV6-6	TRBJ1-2	CASSYGGRYGYTF
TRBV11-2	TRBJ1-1	CASSKTRGTNTEAFF
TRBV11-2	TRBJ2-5	CASSSLETQYF
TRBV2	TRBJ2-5	CASSSRQGANQETQYF
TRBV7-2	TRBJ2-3	CASSLRVGGADTQYF